One and the same sample provided the 18 T cell receptor beta chains below, sequenced in a study of cytomegalovirus exposure and HLA in healthy donors. In the PCR, 60 Vbeta and 13 Jbeta primers were used. Repertoires were generated with immunoSEQ multiplex PCR, while TCRdb's copy carries only in-frame clones and drops some. The data contain some 80,000 clones, around a tenth of them seen just once; the ten biggest clones take up around 26%. The sequencing input was PBMCs. These receptors were collected from a man in his sixties in good health and CMV-seropositive.

The table lists this clone with a few counts. The V and J genes are TRBV30 and TRBJ1-2; 11 bases match TRBD1. Germline values: CDR1 GTSNPN, CDR2 SVGIG (reference sequence). V was pared by 2 bases and J by 4 bases, with 6 bases of the junction left unmatched. This CDR3 comprises 15 residues. Here the CDR3 reads CAWSPGQGALYGYTF. As DNA, the CDR3 is TGTGCCTGGAGTCCCGGACAGGGGGCTCTCTATGGCTACACCTTC. The complete variable domain, with remaining parts taken from reference TRBV30 and TRBJ1-2, reads SQTIHQWPATLVQPVGSPLSLECTVEGTSNPNLYWYRQAAGRGLQLLFYSVGIGQISSEVPQNLSASRPQDRQFILSSKKLLLSDSGFYLCAWSPGQGALYGYTFGSGTRLTVV.

The chain couples TRBV5-6 to TRBJ2-1; D may be TRBD2 (5 bases). CDR3 size: 16 residues. Trimming pared 5 bases from V and 6 bases from J, leaving 21 bases between. Germline loops: CDR1 SGHDT, CDR2 YYEEEE. The CDR3 region has the DNA TGTGCCAGCAGTGTTGGACTGCTGGGGATTACCAATGAGCAGTTCTTC. It is translated as CASSVGLLGITNEQFF.

In this sample, this clone turned up a few times. Other nucleotide sequences from this sample produce the same CDR3. The rearrangement joins TRBV2 to TRBJ2-7, with 7 bases lining up with TRBD1. The CDR3 covers 17 residues. From germline, CDR1 is SNHLY and CDR2 FYNNEI. The CDR3 reads CARSEFSTHGTDYEQYV. The CDR3 bases are TGTGCCAGAAGTGAATTTAGCACACACGGGACAGACTACGAGCAGTATGTC.

The chain uses TRBV6-6 and TRBJ2-6; the match to TRBD1 covers 7 bases. The trim removed 6 bases at V and 0 bases at J, leaving 5 bases unmatched. The CDR3 is 16 residues long. Looked up from germline, CDR1 is MNHNY and CDR2 is SVGAGI (reference sequence). CDR3 DNA: TGTGCCAGCAGCCAGACAGGGTCCTCTGGGGCCAACGTCCTGACTTTC. It codes for CASSQTGSSGANVLTF.

This clone is a singleton in its sample. Likely a read error: the CDR3 ends without its conserved phenylalanine or tryptophan. The rearrangement uses TRBV10-2 and TRBJ1-5, with D uncertain. Germline loops: CDR1 WSHSY, CDR2 SAAADI. CDR3 length equals 13 residues. Trimming cost V 6 bases and J 1 base, with 7 bases left between them. The CDR3 coding sequence is TGCGCCAGCAGCCCCGACAGCAATCAGCCCCAGCATTCT. Protein: CASSPDSNQPQHS.

For this clone: Other DNA sequences of this sample code for an identical CDR3. V usage is TRBV28 and J usage is TRBJ2-2; D is possibly TRBD1 (6 bases). This CDR3 is 14 amino acids long. CDR1 and CDR2 (germline): MDHEN, SYDVKM. The ends were cut back, 5 bases at V and 1 base at J, with 8 bases in the middle. The CDR3 region has the DNA TGTGCCAGCAGTCTGGGACAGAACACCGGGGAGCTGTTTTTT. Its translation: CASSLGQNTGELFF.

The J gene is TRBJ1-1, the V gene TRBV11-3; 7 bases are shared with TRBD1. V was pared by 5 bases and J by 7 bases, with 4 bases of the junction left unmatched. This CDR3 has 12 residues. The germline V gene encodes CDR1 SGHNT and CDR2 YENEEA. The CDR3, as DNA: TGTGCCAGCAGCAAACGACAGGGTGAAGCTTTCTTT. Amino acid sequence: CASSKRQGEAFF. Full variable domain (remainder filled in from reference TRBV11-3 and TRBJ1-1): EAGVVQSPRYKIIEKKQPVAFWCNPISGHNTLYWYLQNLGQGPELLIRYENEEAVDDSQLPKDRFSAERLKGVDSTLKIQPAELGDSAVYLCASSKRQGEAFFGQGTRLTVV.

The J gene is TRBJ1-2, the V gene TRBV7-9; the D gene is possibly TRBD1 (5 bases). From germline, CDR1 is SEHNR and CDR2 FQNEAQ (reference sequence). V was trimmed by 5 bases and J by 2 bases, leaving 12 bases between them. The CDR3 sequence is 14 residues long. CDR3 protein: CASSLGGINYGYTF. The CDR3 DNA reads as TGTGCCAGCAGCCTGGGGGGTATCAACTATGGCTACACCTTC.

In this sample, this clone turned up a few times. The V gene is TRBV1, the J gene TRBJ1-5. TRBV1 is noted as a pseudogene. The CDR3 spans 15 residues. Here the CDR3 reads CTILIYGEENQPQHF. In nucleotides, the CDR3 is TGCACTATATTAATATACGGGGAAGAAAATCAGCCCCAGCATTTT.

This clone was seen more than once but under ten times. The chain has TRBV7-2 and TRBJ2-3; 7 bases align to TRBD2. Germline CDR1 and CDR2: SGHTA and FQGNSA. The CDR3 loop spans 19 amino acids. The trim removed 2 bases at V and 3 bases at J, leaving 17 bases unmatched. CDR3 region: CASSLSPSGGGIKTDTQYF. CDR3 DNA: TGTGCCAGCAGCTTATCTCCCTCGGGGGGAGGGATAAAAACAGATACGCAGTATTTT.

The V call is TRBV4-2, the J call TRBJ1-2; D remains unclear. Looked up from germline, CDR1 is LGHNA and CDR2 is YNFKEQ. The CDR3 has 18 residues. V lost 3 bases, J lost 8 bases, and 28 bases lay in between. CDR3 sequence: CASSHSITGPDSLGGYTF. The CDR3 coding sequence is TGTGCCAGCAGCCACTCTATAACTGGTCCGGACTCCTTGGGAGGCTACACCTTC.

This clone was observed many times. One end of the junction varies from germline; a read error may be responsible. This chain links TRBV7-7 with TRBJ1-1; no firm D call. This CDR3 is built from 13 residues. CDR1 and CDR2 (germline): SSHAT, FNYEAQ (reference sequence). CDR3 residues: CASSAGLNTEAFF. CDR3 DNA: TGTGCTAGCAGCGCCGGGTTAAACACTGAAGCTTTCTTT.

In this sample, this clone turned up a few times. This CDR3 is CASSLRGPNEKLFF. CDR3 coding DNA: TGTGCCAGCAGCCTCAGGGGTCCTAATGAAAAACTGTTTTTT. The chain uses TRBV7-6 and TRBJ1-4; a possible D gene is TRBD1 (6 bases). V lost 5 bases to trimming and J lost 3 bases, with 10 bases between them. CDR1 is SGHVS and CDR2 is FNYEAQ in the germline V gene. The CDR3 loop spans 14 amino acids.

The chain is built from TRBV6-4 and TRBJ2-3; D is possibly TRBD1 (6 bases). The germline CDR1 and CDR2 sequences are MRHNA and SNTAGT. The CDR3 is 14 amino acids. Trimming shortened V by 3 bases and J by 2 bases, and 9 bases separated the two germline ends. CDR3 nucleotide sequence: TGTGCCAGCAGTGAGACAGGATTCACAGATACGCAGTATTTT. It translates to CASSETGFTDTQYF.

The chain couples TRBV30 to TRBJ2-1; weak D call: TRBD2 (5 bases). Trimming removed 3 bases at V and 6 bases at J, with 12 bases between. Germline lookup yields CDR1 GTSNPN and CDR2 SVGIG (reference sequence). The CDR3 contains 13 residues. Here the CDR3 reads CAWSSSAGNEQFF. The CDR3 nucleotides are TGTGCCTGGAGCAGTTCCGCGGGCAATGAGCAGTTCTTC.

This clone appeared a few times. The rearrangement uses TRBV28 and TRBJ2-1, with TRBD2 identical over 10 bases. The J segment lost 6 bases and the V segment lost 6 bases, leaving 5 bases of the junction unmatched. The CDR3 is 14 amino acids. Germline values: CDR1 MDHEN, CDR2 SYDVKM. CDR3 DNA sequence: TGTGCCAGCAGCCTACTAGCGGGAATCAATGAGCAGTTCTTC. Its protein product is CASSLLAGINEQFF.

The chain joins TRBV28 to TRBJ2-7, with 7 bases that match TRBD1. The J segment lost 6 bases and the V segment lost 5 bases, leaving 16 bases of the junction unmatched. Germline assignment: CDR1 MDHEN and CDR2 SYDVKM. The CDR3 loop spans 16 amino acids. The CDR3 DNA sequence: TGTGCCAGCAGTCTAGCCCGACACAGGGGTCGGTTCGAGCAGTACTTC. Translation: CASSLARHRGRFEQYF.

V and J are TRBV9 and TRBJ2-1; 7 bases fit TRBD2. The J segment lost 4 bases and the V segment lost 4 bases, leaving 8 bases of the junction unmatched. The CDR3 runs 15 residues. Germline loops: CDR1 SGDLS, CDR2 YYNGEE. The CDR3 sequence: CASSPQRDLYNEQFF. The CDR3 DNA reads as TGTGCCAGCAGCCCCCAGCGGGATTTATACAATGAGCAGTTCTTC.